This TCR beta chain stems from a study of blood T cell repertoires in COVID-19. This CDR3 comprises 15 residues. CDR1 is SEHNR, CDR2 FQNEAQ, per germline (reference sequence). Trimming left V 2 bases short and J 4 bases short, with 9 bases between. TCRdb keeps only in-frame clones here, not all; method: immunoSEQ multiplex PCR. The sample carries some 350,000 clones, about 87% recorded once. What was sequenced was PBMCs or T cells enriched from blood (not recorded which). The chain links TRBV7-9 to TRBJ2-6; D may be TRBD1 (5 bases). This sequence originates from a man in his thirties or forties who had recovered from COVID-19. The CDR3 here is CASSLQGGGANVLTF. The CDR3 DNA reads as TGTGCCAGCAGCTTACAGGGTGGAGGGGCCAACGTCCTGACTTTC.